Following are 11 T cell receptor beta chains from one sample sequenced in a study of neoadjuvant anti-PD-1 for oral cavity cancer. Libraries were prepared by immunoSEQ multiplex PCR; TCRdb keeps only in-frame clonotypes and omits some of them. The table lists 30,000 to 35,000 clones, approximately 87% of them singletons, with 3.5% in the top ten. The sample was PBMCs, taken before nivolumab (anti-PD-1) treatment. These receptors all stem from a person aged 40-85 years with oral cavity squamous cell carcinoma.

The gene calls are TRBV5-5 and TRBJ1-4; no definite D call. Germline values: CDR1 SGHKS, CDR2 YYEKEE (reference sequence). The CDR3 contains 16 residues. The ends were cut back, 2 bases at V and 0 bases at J, with 11 bases in the middle. The CDR3 region has the DNA TGTGCCAGCAGCTTTCAAGGCAGATCAACTAATGAAAAACTGTTTTTT. Its translation: CASSFQGRSTNEKLFF.

The genes are TRBV6-1 and TRBJ2-1; D not certain. Germline CDR1 is MNHNS and CDR2 is SASEGT. The germline V and J ends were trimmed by 6 bases and 7 bases, with 13 bases remaining between them. This CDR3 comprises 13 residues. CDR3 sequence: CASSYLDGNEQFF. In DNA, the CDR3 is TGTGCCAGCAGCTACCTAGATGGGAATGAGCAGTTCTTC.

This clone turned up a few times. The genes are TRBV12-2 and TRBJ2-7; TRBD2, as called in the table, went unchecked against the DNA. TRBV12-2 is reported as a pseudogene. The length of the CDR3 is 16 residues. In nucleotides, the CDR3 is TGTGCAAGTCGCTTAGCGCTGGGCACGGGATGGTACGAGCAGTACTTC. Protein product: CASRLALGTGWYEQYF.

The chain couples TRBV7-9 to TRBJ2-2; 7 nucleotides line up with TRBD1. The CDR3 covers 16 residues. The germline CDR1 and CDR2 sequences are SEHNR and FQNEAQ (reference sequence). V lost 2 bases and J lost 3; bases outside the gene matches: 6. CDR3 sequence (DNA): TGTGCCAGCAGCTTACGACAGGGTTTCGACACCGGGGAGCTGTTTTTT. It encodes CASSLRQGFDTGELFF.

The rearrangement uses TRBV5-6 and TRBJ2-1; D not certain. Trimming shortened V by 3 bases and J by 0 bases, and 10 bases separated the two germline ends. CDR1 and CDR2 (germline): SGHDT, YYEEEE. The CDR3 consists of 15 residues. CDR3 nucleotides: TGTGCCAGCAGCTCTTCAGTAAACTCCTACAATGAGCAGTTCTTC. Translation: CASSSSVNSYNEQFF.

V is TRBV7-9 and J is TRBJ2-5; 7 bases match TRBD1. Looked up from germline, CDR1 is SEHNR and CDR2 is FQNEAQ (reference sequence). Germline trimming cut 5 bases from V and 1 base from J; bases unmatched to any gene: 7. The CDR3 spans 15 residues. The CDR3 loop reads CASSQRTGLQETQYF. The CDR3 nucleotides read TGTGCCAGCAGCCAGCGGACAGGCCTCCAAGAGACCCAGTACTTC.

V is TRBV7-9 and J is TRBJ1-3; 7 nucleotides line up with TRBD1. Per germline, CDR1 SEHNR and CDR2 FQNEAQ (reference sequence). Trimming took 5 bases from V and 2 from J; bases not matched to a gene: 3. The CDR3 is made up of 14 amino acids. CDR3 nucleotides: TGTGCCAGCAGCACCGGGACAGCTGGAAACACCATATATTTT. As protein: CASSTGTAGNTIYF.

This clone came up once. The chain recombines TRBV4-1 with TRBJ2-7; D unclear. This CDR3 comprises 17 residues. Trimming pared 1 base from V and 1 base from J, leaving 17 bases between. Germline V gene lookup returns CDR1 MGHRA and CDR2 YSYEKL. The CDR3 DNA sequence: TGCGCCAGCAGCCAAGCCCAGACACCGCCGTATTCCTACGAGCAGTACTTC. Translation gives CASSQAQTPPYSYEQYF.

V gene TRBV19 combines with J gene TRBJ1-1; 9 nucleotides match TRBD1. The CDR3 runs to 17 residues. Germline V gives CDR1 LNHDA, CDR2 SQIVND (reference sequence). Trimming cost V 4 bases and J 4 bases; bases outside gene matches: 13. The CDR3 coding sequence is TGTGCCAGTAGTAAAAACCCACCGGGACAGGGTTCCACTGAAGCTTTCTTT. Translated, it gives CASSKNPPGQGSTEAFF. Full variable domain (rest looked up from reference TRBV19 and TRBJ1-1): DGGITQSPKYLFRKEGQNVTLSCEQNLNHDAMYWYRQDPGQGLRLIYYSQIVNDFQKGDIAEGYSVSREKKESFPLTVTSAQKNPTAFYLCASSKNPPGQGSTEAFFGQGTRLTVV.

As DNA, the CDR3 is TGTGCCAGCAGCCAAGCCAATCAGCCCCAGCATTTT. This encodes CASSQANQPQHF. The chain has TRBV27 and TRBJ1-5; D uncertain. Trimming left V 6 bases short and J 3 bases short, with 6 bases between. The CDR3 has 12 amino acids. Per germline, CDR1 MNHEY and CDR2 SMNVEV (reference sequence).

This clone was counted once. The gene calls are TRBV27 and TRBJ1-5; D gene ambiguous. V was pared by 6 bases and J by 1 base, with 10 bases between. CDR1 and CDR2 (germline): MNHEY, SMNVEV (reference sequence). The CDR3 loop spans 14 amino acids. Here the CDR3 reads CASSPVGSNQPQHF. DNA for the CDR3: TGTGCCAGCAGCCCCGTGGGAAGCAATCAGCCCCAGCATTTT.